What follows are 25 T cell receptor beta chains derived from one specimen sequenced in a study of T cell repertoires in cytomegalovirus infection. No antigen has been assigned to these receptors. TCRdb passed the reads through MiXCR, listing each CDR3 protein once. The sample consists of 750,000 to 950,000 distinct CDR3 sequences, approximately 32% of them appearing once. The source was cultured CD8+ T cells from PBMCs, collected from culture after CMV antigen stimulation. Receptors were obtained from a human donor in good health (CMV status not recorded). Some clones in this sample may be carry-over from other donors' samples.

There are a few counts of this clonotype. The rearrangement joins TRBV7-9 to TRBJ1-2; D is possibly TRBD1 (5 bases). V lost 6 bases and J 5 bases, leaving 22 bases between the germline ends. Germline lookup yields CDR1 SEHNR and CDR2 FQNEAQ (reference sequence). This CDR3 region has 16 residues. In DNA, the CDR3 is TGTGCCAGCAGGCTTCACCTTAGGCAGGGAGATTATGGCTACACCTTC. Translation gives CASRLHLRQGDYGYTF.

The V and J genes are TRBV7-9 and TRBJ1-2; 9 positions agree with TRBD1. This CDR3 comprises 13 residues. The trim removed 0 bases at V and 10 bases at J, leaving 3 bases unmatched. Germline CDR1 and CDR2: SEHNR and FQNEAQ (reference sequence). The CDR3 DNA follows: TGTGCCAGCAGCTTAGCAGGGACAGGGAACTACACCTTC. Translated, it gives CASSLAGTGNYTF.

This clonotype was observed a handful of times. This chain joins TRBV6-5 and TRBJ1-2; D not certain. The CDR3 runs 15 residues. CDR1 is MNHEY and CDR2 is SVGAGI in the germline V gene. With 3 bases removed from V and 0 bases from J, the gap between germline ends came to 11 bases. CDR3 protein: CASSYLAGSNYGYTF. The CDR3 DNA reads TGTGCCAGCAGTTATTTAGCCGGATCTAACTATGGCTACACCTTC.

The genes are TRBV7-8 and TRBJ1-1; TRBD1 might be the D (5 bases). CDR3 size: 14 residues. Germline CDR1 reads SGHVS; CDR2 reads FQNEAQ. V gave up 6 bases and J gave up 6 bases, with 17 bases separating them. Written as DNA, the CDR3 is TGTGCCAGCAGTGCTCCGGGACGGTCGCCTGAAGCTTTCTTT. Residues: CASSAPGRSPEAFF.

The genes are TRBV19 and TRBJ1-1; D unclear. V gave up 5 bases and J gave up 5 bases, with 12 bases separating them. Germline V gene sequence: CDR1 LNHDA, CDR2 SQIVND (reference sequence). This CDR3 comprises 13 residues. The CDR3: CASSWPEGTEAFF. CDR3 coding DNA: TGTGCCAGTAGTTGGCCGGAGGGTACTGAAGCTTTCTTT.

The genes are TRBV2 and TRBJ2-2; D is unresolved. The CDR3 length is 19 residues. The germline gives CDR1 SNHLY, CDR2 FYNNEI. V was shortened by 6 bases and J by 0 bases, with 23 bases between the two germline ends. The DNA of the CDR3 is TGTGCCAGCAGCTACCAACCCATGACCGGACGTTCGAACACCGGGGAGCTGTTTTTT. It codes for CASSYQPMTGRSNTGELFF.

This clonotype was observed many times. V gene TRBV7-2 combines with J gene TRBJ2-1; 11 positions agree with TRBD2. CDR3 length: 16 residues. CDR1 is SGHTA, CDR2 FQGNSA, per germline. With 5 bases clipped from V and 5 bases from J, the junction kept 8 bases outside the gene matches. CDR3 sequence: CASSPGPGLADNEQFF. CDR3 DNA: TGTGCCAGCAGCCCCGGCCCGGGACTAGCGGACAATGAGCAGTTCTTC.

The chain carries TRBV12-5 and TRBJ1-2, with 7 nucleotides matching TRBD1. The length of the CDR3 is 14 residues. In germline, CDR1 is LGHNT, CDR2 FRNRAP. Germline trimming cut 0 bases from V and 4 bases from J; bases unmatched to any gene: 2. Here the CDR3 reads CASGLVGTAYGYTF. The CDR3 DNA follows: TGTGCTAGTGGTTTGGTAGGGACAGCCTATGGCTACACCTTC.

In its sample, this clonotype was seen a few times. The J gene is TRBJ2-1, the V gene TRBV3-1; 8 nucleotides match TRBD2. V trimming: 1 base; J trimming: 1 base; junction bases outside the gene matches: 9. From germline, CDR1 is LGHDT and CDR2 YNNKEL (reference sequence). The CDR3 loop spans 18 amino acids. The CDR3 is CASSQVLLLAESYNEQFF. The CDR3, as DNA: TGTGCCAGCAGCCAAGTATTATTACTAGCGGAGTCCTACAATGAGCAGTTCTTC.

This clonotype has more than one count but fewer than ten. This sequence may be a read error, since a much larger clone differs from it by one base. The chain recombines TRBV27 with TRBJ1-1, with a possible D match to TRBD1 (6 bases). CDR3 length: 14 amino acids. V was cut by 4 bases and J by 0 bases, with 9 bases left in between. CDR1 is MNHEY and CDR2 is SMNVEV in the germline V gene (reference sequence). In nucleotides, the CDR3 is TGTGCCAGCAGTTCCCACAGGGTGAACACTGAAGCTTTCTTT. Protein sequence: CASSSHRVNTEAFF.

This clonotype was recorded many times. The CDR3 region has the DNA TGTGCCAGCAGCTTAAAGGCGAGCTCCTACAATGAGCAGTTCTTC. This sequence encodes CASSLKASSYNEQFF. The chain employs TRBV7-2 and TRBJ2-1; D gene unclear. CDR1 and CDR2 from the germline V gene are SGHTA and FQGNSA. Trimming left V 2 bases short and J 0 bases short, with 8 bases between. The CDR3 extends over 15 amino acids.

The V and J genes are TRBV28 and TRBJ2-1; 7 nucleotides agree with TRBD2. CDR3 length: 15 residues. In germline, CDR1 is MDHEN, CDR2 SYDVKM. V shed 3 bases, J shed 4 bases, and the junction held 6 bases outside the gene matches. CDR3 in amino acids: CASSFWGGYYNEQFF. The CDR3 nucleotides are TGTGCCAGCAGTTTTTGGGGGGGGTATTACAATGAGCAGTTCTTC.

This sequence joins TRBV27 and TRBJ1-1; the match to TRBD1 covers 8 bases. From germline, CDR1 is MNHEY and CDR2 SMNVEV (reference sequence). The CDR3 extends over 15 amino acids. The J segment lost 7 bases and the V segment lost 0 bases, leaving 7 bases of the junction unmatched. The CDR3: CASSLSRQGAFEAFF. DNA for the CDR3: TGTGCCAGCAGTTTATCGAGGCAGGGGGCGTTTGAAGCTTTCTTT.

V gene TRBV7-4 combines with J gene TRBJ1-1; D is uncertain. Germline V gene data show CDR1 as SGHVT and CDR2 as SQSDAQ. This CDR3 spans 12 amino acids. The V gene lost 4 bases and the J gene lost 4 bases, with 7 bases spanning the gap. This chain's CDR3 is CASSSEITEAFF. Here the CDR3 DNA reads TGTGCCAGCAGCTCAGAGATCACTGAAGCTTTCTTT.

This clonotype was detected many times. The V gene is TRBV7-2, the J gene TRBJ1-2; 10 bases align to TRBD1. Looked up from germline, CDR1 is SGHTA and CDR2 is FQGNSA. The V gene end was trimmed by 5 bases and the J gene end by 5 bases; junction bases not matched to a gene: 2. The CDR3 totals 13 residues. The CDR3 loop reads CASSTGQGYGYTF. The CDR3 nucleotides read TGTGCCAGCAGCACGGGACAGGGGTATGGCTACACCTTC.

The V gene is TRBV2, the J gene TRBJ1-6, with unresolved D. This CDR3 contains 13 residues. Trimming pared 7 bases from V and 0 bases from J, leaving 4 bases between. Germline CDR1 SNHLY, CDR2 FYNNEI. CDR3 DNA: TGTGCCAGCAAGGCCTCCTATAATTCACCCCTCCACTTT. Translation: CASKASYNSPLHF.

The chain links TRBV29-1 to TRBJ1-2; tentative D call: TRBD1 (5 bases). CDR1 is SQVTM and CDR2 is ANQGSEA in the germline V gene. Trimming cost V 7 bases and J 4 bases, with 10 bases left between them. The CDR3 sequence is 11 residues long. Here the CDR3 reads CSAQTGYGYTF. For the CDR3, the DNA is TGCAGCGCACAAACAGGCTATGGCTACACCTTC.

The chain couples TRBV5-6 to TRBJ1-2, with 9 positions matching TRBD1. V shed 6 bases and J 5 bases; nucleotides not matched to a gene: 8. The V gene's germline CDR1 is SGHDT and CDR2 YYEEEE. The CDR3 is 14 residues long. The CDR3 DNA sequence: TGTGCCAGCATACCAGGGACAGGGAATTATGGCTACACCTTC. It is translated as CASIPGTGNYGYTF.

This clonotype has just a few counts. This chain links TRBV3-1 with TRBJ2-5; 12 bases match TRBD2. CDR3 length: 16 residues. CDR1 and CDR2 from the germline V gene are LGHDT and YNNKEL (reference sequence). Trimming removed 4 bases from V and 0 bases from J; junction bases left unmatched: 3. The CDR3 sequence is CASSRTSGTYQETQYF. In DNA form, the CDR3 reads TGTGCCAGCAGCCGGACTAGCGGGACGTACCAAGAGACCCAGTACTTC.

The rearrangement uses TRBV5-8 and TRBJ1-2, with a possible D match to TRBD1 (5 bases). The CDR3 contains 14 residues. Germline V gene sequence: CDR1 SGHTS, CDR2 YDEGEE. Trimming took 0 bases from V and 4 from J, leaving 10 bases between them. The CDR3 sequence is CASSLVGDGYGYTF. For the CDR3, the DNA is TGTGCCAGCAGCTTGGTTGGGGACGGCTATGGCTACACCTTC.

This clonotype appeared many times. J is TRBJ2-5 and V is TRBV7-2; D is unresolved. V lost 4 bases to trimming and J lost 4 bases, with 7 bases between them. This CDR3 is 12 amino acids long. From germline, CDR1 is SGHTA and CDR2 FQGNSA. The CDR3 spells CASSSFRETQYF. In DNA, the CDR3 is TGTGCCAGCAGCTCATTTAGAGAGACCCAGTACTTC. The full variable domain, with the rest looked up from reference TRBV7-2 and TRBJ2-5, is GAGVSQSPSNKVTEKGKDVELRCDPISGHTALYWYRQSLGQGLEFLIYFQGNSAPDKSGLPSDRFSAERTGGSVSTLTIQRTQQEDSAVYLCASSSFRETQYFGPGTRLLVL.

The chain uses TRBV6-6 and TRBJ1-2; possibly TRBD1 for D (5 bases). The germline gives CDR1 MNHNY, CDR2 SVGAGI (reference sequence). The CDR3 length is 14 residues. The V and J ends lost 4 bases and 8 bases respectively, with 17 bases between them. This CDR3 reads CASSSPGDPIGYTF. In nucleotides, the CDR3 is TGTGCCAGCAGTTCCCCGGGGGATCCGATAGGCTACACCTTC.

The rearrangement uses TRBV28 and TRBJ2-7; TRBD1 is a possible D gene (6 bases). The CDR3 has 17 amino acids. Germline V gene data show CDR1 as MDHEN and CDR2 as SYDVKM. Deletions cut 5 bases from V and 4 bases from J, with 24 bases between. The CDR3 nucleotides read TGTGCCAGCAGTATCTCTCGGACAGAGCCACAAAAGTACGAGCAGTACTTC. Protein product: CASSISRTEPQKYEQYF.

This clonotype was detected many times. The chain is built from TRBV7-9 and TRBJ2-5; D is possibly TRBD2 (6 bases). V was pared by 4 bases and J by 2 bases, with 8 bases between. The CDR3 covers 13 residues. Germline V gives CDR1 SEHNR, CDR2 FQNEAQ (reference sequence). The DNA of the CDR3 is TGTGCCAGCAGCTCGGGACTGCAAGAGACCCAGTACTTC. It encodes CASSSGLQETQYF. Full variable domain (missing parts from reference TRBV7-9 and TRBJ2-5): DTGVSQNPRHKITKRGQNVTFRCDPISEHNRLYWYRQTLGQGPEFLTYFQNEAQLEKSRLLSDRFSAERPKGSFSTLEIQRTEQGDSAMYLCASSSGLQETQYFGPGTRLLVL.

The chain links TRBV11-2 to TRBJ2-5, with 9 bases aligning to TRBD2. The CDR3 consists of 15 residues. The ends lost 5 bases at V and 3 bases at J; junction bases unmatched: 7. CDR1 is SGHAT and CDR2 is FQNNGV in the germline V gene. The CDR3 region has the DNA TGTGCCAGCAGCCGAGGGGCTAGCGGGGAAGAGACCCAGTACTTC. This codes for CASSRGASGEETQYF.